This T cell receptor (beta chain) was sequenced in a study of shared clonotypes between healthy human individuals. V was shortened by 5 bases and J by 2 bases, with 15 bases between the two germline ends. CDR3 size: 16 residues. Germline-derived CDR1 and CDR2 are SNHLY and FYNNEI. The authors ran the assay at deep level. Profiled with immunoSEQ multiplex PCR; TCRdb holds only in-frame clones, not every one. The data show roughly 2.5 million clones, approximately 94% seen once. The chain carries TRBV2 and TRBJ2-2; D is uncertain. The origin of this receptor is a man aged 18 to 30 in good health. The specimen sequenced was naive CD4+ T cells sorted from blood. Indicated subset: CD45RA+ positively selected. In DNA form, the CDR3 reads TGTGCCAGCAGTCAAAGGGCCTCCCCAAACACCGGGGAGCTGTTTTTT. Translated, it gives CASSQRASPNTGELFF.